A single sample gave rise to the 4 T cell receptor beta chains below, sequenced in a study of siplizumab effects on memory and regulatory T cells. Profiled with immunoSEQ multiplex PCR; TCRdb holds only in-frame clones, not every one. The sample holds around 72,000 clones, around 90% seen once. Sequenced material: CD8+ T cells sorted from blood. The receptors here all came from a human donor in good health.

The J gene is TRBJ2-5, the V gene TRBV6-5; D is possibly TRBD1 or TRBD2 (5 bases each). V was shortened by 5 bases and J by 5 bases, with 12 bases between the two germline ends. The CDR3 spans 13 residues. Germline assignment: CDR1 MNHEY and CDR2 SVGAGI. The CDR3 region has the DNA TGTGCCAGCAGTCGGGACGGCCTCGAGACCCAGTACTTC. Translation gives CASSRDGLETQYF.

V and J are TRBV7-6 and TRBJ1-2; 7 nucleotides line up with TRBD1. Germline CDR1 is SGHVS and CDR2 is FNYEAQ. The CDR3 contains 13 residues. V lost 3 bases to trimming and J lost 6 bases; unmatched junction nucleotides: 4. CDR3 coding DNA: TGTGCCAGCAGCTTGGGAGGGGGCGATGGCTACACCTTC. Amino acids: CASSLGGGDGYTF.

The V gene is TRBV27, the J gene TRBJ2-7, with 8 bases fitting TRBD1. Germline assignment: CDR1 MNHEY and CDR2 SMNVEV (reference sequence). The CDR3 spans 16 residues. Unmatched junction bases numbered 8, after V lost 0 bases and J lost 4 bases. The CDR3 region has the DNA TGTGCCAGCAGTTTATCGGGCGCAGGGGGCGCGTACGAGCAGTACTTC. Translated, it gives CASSLSGAGGAYEQYF.

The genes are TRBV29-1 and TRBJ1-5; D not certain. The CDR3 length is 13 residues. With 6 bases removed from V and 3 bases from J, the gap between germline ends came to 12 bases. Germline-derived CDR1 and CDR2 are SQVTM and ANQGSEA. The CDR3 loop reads CSVLDGLNQPQHF. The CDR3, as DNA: TGCAGCGTCCTGGACGGACTCAATCAGCCCCAGCATTTT. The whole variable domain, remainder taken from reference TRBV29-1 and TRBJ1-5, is SAVISQKPSRDICQRGTSLTIQCQVDSQVTMMFWYRQQPGQSLTLIATANQGSEATYESGFVIDKFPISRPNLTFSTLTVSNMSPEDSSIYLCSVLDGLNQPQHFGDGTRLSIL.